A single sample is the source of the 12 T cell receptor beta chains below, sequenced in a study of neurological immune-mediated disorders. TCRdb analysed the 5' RACE reads with MiXCR anew, one entry per CDR3 protein. The data contain about 16,000 distinct CDR3 sequences, approximately 14% of them singletons. The sample taken for sequencing was PBMCs. The receptors stem from a man between 60 and 75 years old with HTLV-1-associated myelopathy (HAM/TSP).

Many counts were recorded for this clonotype. This sequence joins TRBV7-2 and TRBJ1-4, with 11 bases that match TRBD1. The ends lost 5 bases at V and 8 bases at J; junction bases unmatched: 7. The germline V gene has CDR1 SGHTA and CDR2 FQGNSA. The CDR3 spans 15 residues. CDR3: CASSPEDRGREKLFF. The CDR3 nucleotides read TGTGCCAGCAGCCCAGAGGACAGGGGGCGGGAAAAACTGTTTTTT.

This clonotype was picked up many times. This chain connects TRBV3-1 to TRBJ1-2; 7 positions agree with TRBD1. This CDR3 region has 18 residues. The germline CDR1 and CDR2 sequences are LGHDT and YNNKEL (reference sequence). The V gene end was trimmed by 4 bases and the J gene end by 0 bases; junction bases not matched to a gene: 14. CDR3 loop: CASSRRSLGQETNYGYTF. The CDR3 DNA sequence: TGTGCCAGCAGCCGTCGATCCCTCGGACAGGAAACTAACTATGGCTACACCTTC.

This clonotype is deemed medium-sized. V gene TRBV9 combines with J gene TRBJ1-3; no reliable D call. This CDR3 has 11 residues. Germline CDR1 and CDR2: SGDLS and YYNGEE. The germline V and J ends were trimmed by 4 bases and 7 bases, with 6 bases remaining between them. The chain's CDR3 is CASSPGNTIYF. The CDR3 DNA reads TGTGCCAGCAGCCCCGGGAACACCATATATTTT. Together with reference TRBV9 and TRBJ1-3, the CDR3 gives the full variable domain: DSGVTQTPKHLITATGQRVTLRCSPRSGDLSVYWYQQSLDQGLQFLIQYYNGEERAKGNILERFSAQQFPDLHSELNLSSLELGDSALYFCASSPGNTIYFGEGSWLTVV.

This clonotype was counted at least ten times. V and J are TRBV5-1 and TRBJ2-2; D call uncertain. The CDR3 spans 14 residues. V was trimmed by 0 bases and J by 7 bases, leaving 10 bases between them. Germline loops: CDR1 SGHRS, CDR2 YFSETQ. CDR3: CASSLGQAGGELFF. Here the CDR3 DNA reads TGCGCCAGCAGCTTGGGGCAGGCCGGCGGGGAGCTGTTTTTT.

This clonotype was found many times. V is TRBV7-6 and J is TRBJ2-3, with D perhaps being TRBD1 or TRBD2 (5 bases each). V gave up 1 base and J gave up 0 bases, with 17 bases separating them. The germline V gene encodes CDR1 SGHVS and CDR2 FNYEAQ. The CDR3 is made up of 18 amino acids. CDR3 coding DNA: TGTGCCAGCAGCTTAGGAGTAGGGACGAGACTGAGCACAGATACGCAGTATTTT. This encodes CASSLGVGTRLSTDTQYF.

There are many counts of this clonotype. This rearrangement joins TRBV7-3 to TRBJ2-2; 7 positions match TRBD1. The CDR3 has 15 residues. After removal of 2 bases from V and 6 bases from J, the junction contained 6 bases not matched to a gene. CDR1 SGHTA and CDR2 FQGTGA come from the germline V gene. CDR3 protein: CASSLARTGAGELFF. As DNA, the CDR3 is TGTGCCAGCAGCTTAGCGAGGACAGGAGCCGGGGAGCTGTTTTTT.

For this clonotype: A junction end diverges from the germline sequence, so it may reflect a read error. The J gene is TRBJ1-5, the V gene TRBV7-2, with D perhaps matching TRBD1 (5 bases). The CDR3 runs to 15 residues. The V gene's germline CDR1 is SGHTA and CDR2 FQGNSA. This CDR3 is CANSLGVGSRQPQHF. The CDR3 DNA sequence: TGTGCCAACAGCTTAGGGGTAGGGAGTCGTCAGCCCCAACATTTT.

In this sample, this clonotype turned up many times. V and J are TRBV6-2 or TRBV6-3 and TRBJ1-3; D remains ambiguous. The CDR3 loop spans 13 amino acids. Germline assignment: CDR1 MNHEY and CDR2 SVGEGT. V was trimmed by 6 bases and J by 0 bases, leaving 6 bases between them. The CDR3 DNA follows: TGTGCCAGCAGACCAAGCTCTGGAAACACCATATATTTT. Translation gives CASRPSSGNTIYF.

This clonotype has ten or more counts. The chain uses TRBV4-3 and TRBJ2-3, with 9 positions matching TRBD2. Per germline, CDR1 LGHNA and CDR2 YSLEER. V lost 1 base, J lost 10 bases, and 9 bases stayed unmatched. This CDR3 spans 15 amino acids. CDR3 sequence (DNA): TGCGCCAGCAGCCAAGCGGGCGGGGGGGCCGGGGCGCAGTATTTT. It yields the protein CASSQAGGGAGAQYF.

This clonotype came up many times. V is TRBV7-2 and J is TRBJ2-7; 10 nucleotides line up with TRBD1. The CDR3 length is 15 residues. V was pared by 5 bases and J by 2 bases, with 6 bases of the junction left unmatched. Germline V CDR1 and CDR2: SGHTA, FQGNSA. CDR3 coding DNA: TGTGCCAGCAGCCAGCGGGGGACAGGGGCCTACGAGCAGTACTTC. This gives the protein CASSQRGTGAYEQYF.

The sample holds many counts of this clonotype. The rearrangement uses TRBV5-1 and TRBJ2-1; D gene uncertain. The CDR3 consists of 16 residues. Germline CDR1 is SGHRS and CDR2 is YFSETQ. V lost 0 bases and J 0 bases, leaving 10 bases between the germline ends. The CDR3 protein is CASSLGSVSSYNEQFF. The CDR3 DNA reads TGCGCCAGCAGCTTGGGGTCTGTTAGCTCCTACAATGAGCAGTTCTTC.

In its sample, this clonotype was seen many times. The rearrangement joins TRBV5-8 to TRBJ2-4; 11 bases map to TRBD2. The V gene's germline CDR1 is SGHTS and CDR2 YDEGEE. The CDR3 is 17 amino acids. Trimming at V came to 4 bases and at J to 0 bases, leaving 6 bases not matched to a gene. CDR3 protein: CASSPLGLAVAKNIQYF. The CDR3 DNA follows: TGTGCCAGCAGCCCTCTGGGACTAGCGGTAGCCAAAAACATTCAGTACTTC.